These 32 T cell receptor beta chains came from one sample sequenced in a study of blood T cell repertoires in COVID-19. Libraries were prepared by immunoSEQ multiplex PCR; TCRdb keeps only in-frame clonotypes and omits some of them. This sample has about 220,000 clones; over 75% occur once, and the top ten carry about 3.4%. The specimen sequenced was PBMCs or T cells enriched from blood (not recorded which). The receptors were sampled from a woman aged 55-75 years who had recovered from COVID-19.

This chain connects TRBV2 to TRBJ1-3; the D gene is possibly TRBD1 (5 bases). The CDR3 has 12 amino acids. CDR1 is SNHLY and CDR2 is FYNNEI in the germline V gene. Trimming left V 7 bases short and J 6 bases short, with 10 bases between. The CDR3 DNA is TGTGCCAGCAACGGGGGAGAAAACACCATATATTTT. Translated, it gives CASNGGENTIYF.

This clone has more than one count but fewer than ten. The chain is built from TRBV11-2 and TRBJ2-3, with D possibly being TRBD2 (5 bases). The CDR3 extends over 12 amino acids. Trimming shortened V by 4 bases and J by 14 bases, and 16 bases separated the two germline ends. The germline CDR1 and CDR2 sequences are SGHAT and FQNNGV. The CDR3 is CASSSPLARPYF. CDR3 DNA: TGTGCCAGCAGCTCCCCCCTAGCCCGACCGTATTTT.

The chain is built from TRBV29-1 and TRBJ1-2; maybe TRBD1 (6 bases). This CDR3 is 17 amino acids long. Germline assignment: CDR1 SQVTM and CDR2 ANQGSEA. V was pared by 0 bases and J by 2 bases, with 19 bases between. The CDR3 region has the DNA TGCAGCGTTGAAGACCAGCCGGGACAAGGTAGAAACTATGGCTACACCTTC. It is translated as CSVEDQPGQGRNYGYTF.

The CDR3 protein is CASSSDLSGRRGETQYF. The CDR3, as DNA: TGTGCCAGCAGCTCCGATCTTAGCGGGAGGCGGGGAGAGACCCAGTACTTC. The rearrangement links TRBV3-1 (or the pseudogene TRBV3-2) to TRBJ2-5, with TRBD2 identical over 10 bases. Germline V gene lookup returns CDR1 LGHDT and CDR2 YNNKEL (reference sequence). V gave up 5 bases and J gave up 4 bases; unmatched junction bases: 13. CDR3 length equals 17 residues.

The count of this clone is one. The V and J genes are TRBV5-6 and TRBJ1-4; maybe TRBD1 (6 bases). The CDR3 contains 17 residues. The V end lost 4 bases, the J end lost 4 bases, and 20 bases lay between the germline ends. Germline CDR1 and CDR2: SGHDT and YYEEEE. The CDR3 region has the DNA TGTGCCAGCAGCGAGGCGGGCAGGGGTCAAAGTAATGAAAAACTGTTTTTT. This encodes CASSEAGRGQSNEKLFF.

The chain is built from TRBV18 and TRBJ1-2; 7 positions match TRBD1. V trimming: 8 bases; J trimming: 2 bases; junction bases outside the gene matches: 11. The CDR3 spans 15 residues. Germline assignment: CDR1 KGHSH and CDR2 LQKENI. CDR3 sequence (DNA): TGTGCCAGCCGTTATAGTGGGGACAGAAACTATGGCTACACCTTC. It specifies CASRYSGDRNYGYTF.

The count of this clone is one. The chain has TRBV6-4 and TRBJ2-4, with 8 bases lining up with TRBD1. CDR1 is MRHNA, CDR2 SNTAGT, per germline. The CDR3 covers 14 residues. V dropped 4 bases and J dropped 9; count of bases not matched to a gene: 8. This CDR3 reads CASSVDRETSIQYF. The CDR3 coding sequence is TGTGCCAGCAGTGTGGACAGGGAGACGAGCATTCAGTACTTC.

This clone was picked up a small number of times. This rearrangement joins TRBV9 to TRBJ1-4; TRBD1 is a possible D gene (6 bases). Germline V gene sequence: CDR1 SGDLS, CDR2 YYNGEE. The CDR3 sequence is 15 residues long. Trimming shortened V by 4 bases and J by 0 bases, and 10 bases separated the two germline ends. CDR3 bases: TGTGCCAGCAGCCCCTCAGGGGCAACTAATGAAAAACTGTTTTTT. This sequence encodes CASSPSGATNEKLFF.

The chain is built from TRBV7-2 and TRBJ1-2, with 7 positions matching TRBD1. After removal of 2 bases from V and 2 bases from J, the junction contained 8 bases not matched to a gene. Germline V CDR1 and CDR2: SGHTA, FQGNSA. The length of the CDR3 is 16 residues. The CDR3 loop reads CASSLKTGPWNYGYTF. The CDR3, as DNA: TGTGCCAGCAGCTTAAAGACAGGGCCTTGGAACTATGGCTACACCTTC.

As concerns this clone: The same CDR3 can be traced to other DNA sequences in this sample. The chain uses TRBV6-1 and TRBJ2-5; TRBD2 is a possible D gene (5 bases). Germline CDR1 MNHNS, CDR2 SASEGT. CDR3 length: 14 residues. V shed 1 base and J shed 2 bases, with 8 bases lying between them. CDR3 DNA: TGTGCCAGCAGTGAAGGGGGAGTACAAGAGACCCAGTACTTC. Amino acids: CASSEGGVQETQYF.

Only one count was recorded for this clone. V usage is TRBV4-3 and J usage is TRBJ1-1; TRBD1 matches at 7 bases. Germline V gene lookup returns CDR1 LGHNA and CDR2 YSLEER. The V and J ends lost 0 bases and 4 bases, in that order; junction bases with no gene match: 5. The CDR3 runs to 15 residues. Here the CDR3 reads CASSQDRGAGTEAFF. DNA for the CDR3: TGCGCCAGCAGCCAAGACAGGGGGGCAGGCACTGAAGCTTTCTTT.

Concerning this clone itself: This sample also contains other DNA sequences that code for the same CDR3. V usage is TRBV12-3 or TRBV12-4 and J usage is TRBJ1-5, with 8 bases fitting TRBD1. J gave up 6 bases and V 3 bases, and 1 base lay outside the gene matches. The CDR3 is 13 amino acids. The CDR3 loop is CASSFDRGQPQHF. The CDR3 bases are TGTGCCAGCAGTTTCGACAGGGGTCAGCCCCAGCATTTT.

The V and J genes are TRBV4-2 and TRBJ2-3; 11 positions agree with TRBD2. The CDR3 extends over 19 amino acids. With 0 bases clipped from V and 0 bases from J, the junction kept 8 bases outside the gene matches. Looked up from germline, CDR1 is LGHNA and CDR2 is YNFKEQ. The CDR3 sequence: CASSQEGTSGASSTDTQYF. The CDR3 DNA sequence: TGTGCCAGCAGCCAAGAAGGGACTAGCGGAGCCTCTAGCACAGATACGCAGTATTTT.

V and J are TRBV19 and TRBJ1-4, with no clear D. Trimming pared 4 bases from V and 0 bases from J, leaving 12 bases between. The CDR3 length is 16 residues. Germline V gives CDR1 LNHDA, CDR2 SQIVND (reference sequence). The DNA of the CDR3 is TGTGCCAGTAGTACCCCCGGCGGAGCAACTAATGAAAAACTGTTTTTT. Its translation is CASSTPGGATNEKLFF.

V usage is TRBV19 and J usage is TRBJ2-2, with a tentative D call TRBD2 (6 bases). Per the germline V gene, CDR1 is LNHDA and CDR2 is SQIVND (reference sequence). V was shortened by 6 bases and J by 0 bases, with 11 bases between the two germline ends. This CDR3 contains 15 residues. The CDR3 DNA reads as TGTGCCAGTAGGGAACTAGCACCGAACACCGGGGAGCTGTTTTTT. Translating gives CASRELAPNTGELFF. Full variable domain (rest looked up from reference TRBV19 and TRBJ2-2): DGGITQSPKYLFRKEGQNVTLSCEQNLNHDAMYWYRQDPGQGLRLIYYSQIVNDFQKGDIAEGYSVSREKKESFPLTVTSAQKNPTAFYLCASRELAPNTGELFFGEGSRLTVL.

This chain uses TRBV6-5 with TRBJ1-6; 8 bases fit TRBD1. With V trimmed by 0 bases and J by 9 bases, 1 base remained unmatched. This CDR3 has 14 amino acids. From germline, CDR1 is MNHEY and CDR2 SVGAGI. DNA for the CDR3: TGTGCCAGCAGTTACTCGGACAGGGCTTCACCCCTCCACTTT. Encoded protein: CASSYSDRASPLHF.

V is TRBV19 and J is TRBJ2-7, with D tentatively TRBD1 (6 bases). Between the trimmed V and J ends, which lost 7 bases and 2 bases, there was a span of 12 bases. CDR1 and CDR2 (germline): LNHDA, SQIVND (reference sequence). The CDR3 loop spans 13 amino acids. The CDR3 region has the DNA TGTGCCAGTAAGACAGGCGACACCTACGAGCAGTACTTC. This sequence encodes CASKTGDTYEQYF.

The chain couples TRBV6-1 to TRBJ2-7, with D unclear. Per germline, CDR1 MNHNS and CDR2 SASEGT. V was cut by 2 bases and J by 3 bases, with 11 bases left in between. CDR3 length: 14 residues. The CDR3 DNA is TGTGCCAGCAGTGAACTGGCGGTTAACTACGAGCAGTACTTC. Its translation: CASSELAVNYEQYF.

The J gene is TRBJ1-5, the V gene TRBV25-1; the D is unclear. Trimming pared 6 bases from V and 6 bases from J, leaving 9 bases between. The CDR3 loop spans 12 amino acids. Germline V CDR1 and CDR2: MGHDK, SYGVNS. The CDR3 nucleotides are TGTGCCAGCAGGGGTTCGGGTCAGCCCCAGCATTTT. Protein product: CASRGSGQPQHF.

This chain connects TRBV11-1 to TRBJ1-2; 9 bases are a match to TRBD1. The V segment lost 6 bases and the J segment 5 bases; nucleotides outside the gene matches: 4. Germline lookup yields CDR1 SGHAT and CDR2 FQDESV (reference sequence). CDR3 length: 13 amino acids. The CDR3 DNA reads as TGTGCCAGCAGTGGGACAGGGTATTATGGCTACACCTTC. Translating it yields CASSGTGYYGYTF.

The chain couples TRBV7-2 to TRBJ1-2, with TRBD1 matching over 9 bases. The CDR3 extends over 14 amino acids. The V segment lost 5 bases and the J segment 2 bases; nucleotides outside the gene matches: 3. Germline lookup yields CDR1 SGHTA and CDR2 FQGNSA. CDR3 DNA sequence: TGTGCCAGCAGCCTACAGGGGGCGAACTATGGCTACACCTTC. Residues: CASSLQGANYGYTF.

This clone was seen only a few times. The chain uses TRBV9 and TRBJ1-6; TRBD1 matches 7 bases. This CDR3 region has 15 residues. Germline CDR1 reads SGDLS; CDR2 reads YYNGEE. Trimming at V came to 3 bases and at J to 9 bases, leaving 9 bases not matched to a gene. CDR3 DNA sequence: TGTGCCAGCAGCGCCCGGGACAGAGGGGGTTCACCCCTCCACTTT. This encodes CASSARDRGGSPLHF. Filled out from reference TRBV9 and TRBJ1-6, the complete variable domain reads DSGVTQTPKHLITATGQRVTLRCSPRSGDLSVYWYQQSLDQGLQFLIQYYNGEERAKGNILERFSAQQFPDLHSELNLSSLELGDSALYFCASSARDRGGSPLHFGNGTRLTVT.

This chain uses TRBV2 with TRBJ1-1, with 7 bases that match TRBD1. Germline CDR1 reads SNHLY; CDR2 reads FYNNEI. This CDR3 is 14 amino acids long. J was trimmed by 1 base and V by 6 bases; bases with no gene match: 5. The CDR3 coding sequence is TGTGCCAGCAGAATAGGGACAGAGAACACTGAAGCTTTCTTT. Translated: CASRIGTENTEAFF.

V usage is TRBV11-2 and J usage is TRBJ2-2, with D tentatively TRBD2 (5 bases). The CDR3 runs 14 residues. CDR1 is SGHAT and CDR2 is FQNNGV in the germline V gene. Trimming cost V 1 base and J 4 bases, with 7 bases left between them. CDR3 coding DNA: TGTGCCAGCAGCTTAGCTCGGGGCACCGGGGAGCTGTTTTTT. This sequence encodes CASSLARGTGELFF.

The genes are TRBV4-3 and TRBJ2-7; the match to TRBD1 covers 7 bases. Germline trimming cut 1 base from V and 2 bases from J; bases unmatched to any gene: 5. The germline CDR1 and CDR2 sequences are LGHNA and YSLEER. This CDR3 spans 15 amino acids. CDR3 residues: CASSQVMTGTYEQYF. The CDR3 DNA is TGCGCCAGCAGCCAAGTCATGACAGGGACCTACGAGCAGTACTTC.

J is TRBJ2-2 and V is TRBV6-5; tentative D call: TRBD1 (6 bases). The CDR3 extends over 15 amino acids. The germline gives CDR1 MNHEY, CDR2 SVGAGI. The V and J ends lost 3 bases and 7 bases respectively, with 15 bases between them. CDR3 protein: CASSYRSGEGGELFF. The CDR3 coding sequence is TGTGCCAGCAGTTATCGCTCAGGGGAAGGCGGGGAGCTGTTTTTT.

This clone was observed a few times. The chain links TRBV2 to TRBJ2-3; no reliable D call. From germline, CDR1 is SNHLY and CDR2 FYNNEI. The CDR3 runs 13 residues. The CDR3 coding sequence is TGTGTAGTACCGGTCCTCTTCACAGATACGCAGTATTTT. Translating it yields CVVPVLFTDTQYF.

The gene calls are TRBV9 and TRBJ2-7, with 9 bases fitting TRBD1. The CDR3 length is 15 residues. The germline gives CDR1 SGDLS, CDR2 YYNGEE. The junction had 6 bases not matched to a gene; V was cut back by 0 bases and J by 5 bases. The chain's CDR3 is CASSVGTGGPNEQYF. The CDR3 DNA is TGTGCCAGCAGCGTAGGTACAGGGGGCCCAAACGAGCAGTACTTC.

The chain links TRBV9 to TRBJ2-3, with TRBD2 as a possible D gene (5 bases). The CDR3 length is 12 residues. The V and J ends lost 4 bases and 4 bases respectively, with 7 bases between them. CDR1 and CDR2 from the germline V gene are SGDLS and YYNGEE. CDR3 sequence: CASSHSADTQYF. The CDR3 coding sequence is TGTGCCAGCAGCCATAGCGCAGATACGCAGTATTTT. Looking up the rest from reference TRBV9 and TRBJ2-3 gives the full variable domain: DSGVTQTPKHLITATGQRVTLRCSPRSGDLSVYWYQQSLDQGLQFLIQYYNGEERAKGNILERFSAQQFPDLHSELNLSSLELGDSALYFCASSHSADTQYFGPGTRLTVL.

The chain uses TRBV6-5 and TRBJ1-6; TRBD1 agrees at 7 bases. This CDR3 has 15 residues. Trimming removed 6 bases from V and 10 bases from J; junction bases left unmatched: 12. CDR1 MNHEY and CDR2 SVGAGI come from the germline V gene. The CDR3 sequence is CASRQRRGLVSPLHF. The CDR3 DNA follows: TGTGCCAGCAGACAACGGAGGGGGCTGGTCTCACCCCTCCACTTT.

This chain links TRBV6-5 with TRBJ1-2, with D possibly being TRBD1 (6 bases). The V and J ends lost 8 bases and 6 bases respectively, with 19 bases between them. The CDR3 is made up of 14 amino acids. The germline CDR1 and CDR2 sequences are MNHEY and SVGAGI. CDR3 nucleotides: TGTGCCAGCCTTAAGAACAGGGAAGGTGATGGCTACACCTTC. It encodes CASLKNREGDGYTF.

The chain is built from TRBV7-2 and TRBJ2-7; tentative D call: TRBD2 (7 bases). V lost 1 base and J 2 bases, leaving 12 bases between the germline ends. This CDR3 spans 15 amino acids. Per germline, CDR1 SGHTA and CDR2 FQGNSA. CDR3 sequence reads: CASSLDFGGPYEQYF. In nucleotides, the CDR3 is TGTGCCAGCAGCTTAGATTTCGGGGGGCCCTACGAGCAGTACTTC.